A single T cell receptor beta chain is shown here with its context. The target antigen is unknown. V lost 0 bases to trimming and J lost 10 bases, with 13 bases between them. The CDR3 runs to 14 residues. Germline V gene data show CDR1 as LGHNT and CDR2 as FRNRAP. Sequencing used immunoSEQ multiplex PCR; TCRdb keeps in-frame clones, though not all of them. The table records around 75,000 clones, approximately 86% of them present only once. This sample was taken from a study of OX40 agonist ivuxolimab in advanced cancers. As for the study in general: Partial responses were achieved by three patients: one hepatocellular carcinoma, two cutaneous melanoma.

Overall study results and limits: The CD4+ and CD8+ T cells in the blood had expanded clonally by week 6 at 0.1 to 3.0 mg/kg.

The genes are TRBV12-5 and TRBJ2-1, with TRBD1 as a possible D gene (5 bases). The sample here was CD4+ or CD8+ T cells sorted from blood, taken in a trial of the OX40 agonist ivuxolimab. This clonotype originated in an adult with an advanced solid tumor such as melanoma, head and neck, liver or kidney cancer. CDR3 sequence (DNA): TGTGCTAGTGGTTTGGTAGGGGTTCCTGGGGAGCAGTTCTTC. Protein product: CASGLVGVPGEQFF.